One T cell receptor (beta chain) is described in this entry. Its matching antigen is unknown. As every portion of the isolated RNA was reverse transcribed, the sequencing read expressed TCRB transcripts. An average about 3.8 million reads came from naive, central memory and regulatory T cell samples. Method: immunoSEQ multiplex PCR; TCRdb's copy keeps in-frame clones and lacks some. The data contain about 620,000 clones, around 15% of them singletons. This entry comes from a study of beta chain features in type 1 diabetes. Study-level points and caveats: People with Type 1 diabetes carried modestly yet significantly shorter TCRB CDR3s in all four CD4+ subsets.

This CDR3 comprises 13 residues. Germline V CDR1 and CDR2: SGDLS, YYNGEE. V lost 3 bases and J lost 2, with 8 bases in between. Via the markers CD45RO/CCR7/CD25/CD127/CD95/CD27, stem cell-like memory, regulatory, central memory and naive CD4+ cells were sorted. Sequences were obtained from naive CD4+ T cells from blood. The sequence was obtained from a man younger than 35 in good health. The J gene is TRBJ1-1, the V gene TRBV9; D is ambiguous. The CDR3 DNA reads as TGTGCCAGCAGCGACAGCTACAACACTGAAGCTTTCTTT. Its protein product is CASSDSYNTEAFF.